These 29 T cell receptor beta chains were sequenced from one sample in a study of cytomegalovirus exposure and HLA in healthy donors. A multiplex PCR was run with 60 Vbeta primers and 13 Jbeta primers. The protocol was immunoSEQ multiplex PCR, while the TCRdb copy is restricted to in-frame clones and leaves out a portion. The sample gives fewer than 120,000 clones, 80% of which show up once; around 3.2% is in the top ten. The sequenced sample was PBMCs. The receptor set was obtained from a woman aged 60 to 75 in good health and CMV-seropositive.

This clone appeared once. V usage is TRBV10-2 and J usage is TRBJ1-5; 10 positions agree with TRBD1. CDR1 is WSHSY and CDR2 is SAAADI in the germline V gene. J gave up 6 bases and V 5 bases, and 7 bases lay outside the gene matches. The CDR3 sequence is 15 residues long. The CDR3 region has the DNA TGCGCCAGCAGTCGACAGGGGGCGCCGGGTCAGCCCCAGCATTTT. Residues: CASSRQGAPGQPQHF.

The genes are TRBV7-6 and TRBJ2-3, with D tentatively TRBD2 (6 bases). Germline values: CDR1 SGHVS, CDR2 FNYEAQ. CDR3 size: 15 residues. Trimming shortened V by 2 bases and J by 1 base, and 10 bases separated the two germline ends. The CDR3 protein is CASSLPGEGTDTQYF. The CDR3 nucleotides read TGTGCCAGCAGCTTACCGGGAGAGGGCACAGATACGCAGTATTTT.

V and J are TRBV27 and TRBJ2-1; no reliable D call. V lost 5 bases to trimming and J lost 8 bases, with 16 bases between them. The CDR3 is 14 residues long. CDR1 is MNHEY, CDR2 SMNVEV, per germline (reference sequence). CDR3 nucleotides: TGTGCCAGCAGTCGAACCCCGTTTTTAGATGAGCAGTTCTTC. Its protein product is CASSRTPFLDEQFF.

The chain links TRBV19 to TRBJ2-1; D is ambiguous. V lost 0 bases, J lost 6 bases, and 12 bases lay in between. This CDR3 region has 15 residues. CDR1 and CDR2 from the germline V gene are LNHDA and SQIVND (reference sequence). The CDR3 is CASSIDPVLGNEQFF. The CDR3 nucleotides read TGTGCCAGTAGTATAGATCCCGTTCTCGGCAATGAGCAGTTCTTC.

The chain employs TRBV13 and TRBJ1-1; D gene uncertain. The CDR3 has 14 amino acids. V lost 5 bases and J 4 bases, leaving 14 bases between the germline ends. Germline CDR1 is PRHDT and CDR2 is FYEKMQ (reference sequence). The CDR3 is CASSQSEEGTEAFF. The CDR3 DNA follows: TGTGCCAGCAGCCAATCCGAGGAAGGCACTGAAGCTTTCTTT.

The chain has TRBV18 and TRBJ2-2; TRBD1 aligns across 8 bases. Germline V gene sequence: CDR1 KGHSH, CDR2 LQKENI. The length of the CDR3 is 15 residues. Trimming removed 8 bases from V and 1 base from J; junction bases left unmatched: 6. DNA for the CDR3: TGTGCCAGCCGAAGTGGACAGGGGAACACCGGGGAGCTGTTTTTT. It yields the protein CASRSGQGNTGELFF.

This rearrangement joins TRBV5-1 to TRBJ1-1; no reliable D call. Looked up from germline, CDR1 is SGHRS and CDR2 is YFSETQ. The V and J ends lost 0 bases and 5 bases respectively, with 14 bases between them. The CDR3 sequence is 15 residues long. In nucleotides, the CDR3 is TGCGCCAGCAGCTTGGCCCTGGGTATGAGGACTGAAGCTTTCTTT. As protein: CASSLALGMRTEAFF.

This clone was detected a few times. V usage is TRBV2 and J usage is TRBJ1-4; maybe TRBD1 (6 bases). V was clipped by 7 bases and J by 5 bases, with 8 bases between them. There are 12 residues in the CDR3. Germline V lookup: CDR1 SNHLY, CDR2 FYNNEI. The CDR3 DNA sequence: TGTGCCAGCAACAGGGAAAATGAAAAACTGTTTTTT. Translating it yields CASNRENEKLFF.

The chain has TRBV5-1 and TRBJ1-5, with D maybe TRBD1 (6 bases). CDR1 and CDR2 from the germline V gene are SGHRS and YFSETQ. With 4 bases removed from V and 5 bases from J, the gap between germline ends came to 10 bases. The CDR3 contains 13 residues. The CDR3, as DNA: TGCGCCAGCAGCCCGACAGGCGATCAGCCCCAGCATTTT. Protein product: CASSPTGDQPQHF.

The chain carries TRBV7-8 and TRBJ1-1, with 8 positions matching TRBD1. The CDR3 runs 14 residues. With V trimmed by 4 bases and J by 7 bases, 8 bases remained unmatched. Per germline, CDR1 SGHVS and CDR2 FQNEAQ. The CDR3 here is CASSSGTGPYEAFF. In nucleotides, the CDR3 is TGTGCCAGCAGCTCCGGGACAGGACCTTATGAAGCTTTCTTT.

The sample holds a few counts of this clone. The rearrangement uses TRBV4-2 and TRBJ2-7; D possibly corresponds to TRBD1 (5 bases). V dropped 0 bases and J dropped 3 bases, with 15 bases sitting between them. Per germline, CDR1 LGHNA and CDR2 YNFKEQ. This CDR3 region has 16 residues. This CDR3 is CASSQDWAGNYYEQYF. CDR3 in DNA: TGTGCCAGCAGCCAAGATTGGGCAGGGAACTACTACGAGCAGTACTTC.

The chain has TRBV11-3 and TRBJ2-2; TRBD2 agrees at 13 bases. There are 18 residues in the CDR3. The V gene end was trimmed by 4 bases and the J gene end by 6 bases; junction bases not matched to a gene: 11. Looked up from germline, CDR1 is SGHNT and CDR2 is YENEEA. The DNA of the CDR3 is TGTGCCAGCAGCTCGCAGGGACTAGCGGGAACAGGCCCCGGGGAGCTGTTTTTT. It encodes CASSSQGLAGTGPGELFF.

The CDR3 DNA sequence: TGTGCCACCAGCAGAGATCGGGATCAGCCCCAGCATTTT. Amino acid sequence: CATSRDRDQPQHF. The rearrangement uses TRBV15 and TRBJ1-5; D is ambiguous. Between the trimmed V and J ends, which lost 0 bases and 5 bases, there was a span of 5 bases. Germline V lookup: CDR1 LNHNV, CDR2 YYDKDF (reference sequence). CDR3 length equals 13 residues.

J is TRBJ2-1 and V is TRBV19, with D uncertain. The germline V gene has CDR1 LNHDA and CDR2 SQIVND (reference sequence). V lost 3 bases and J lost 9, with 21 bases in between. The CDR3 contains 16 residues. CDR3 nucleotides: TGTGCCAGTAGTATCTCGGAAACTAAAGGCCCCTTTGAGCAGTTCTTC. Residues: CASSISETKGPFEQFF.

J is TRBJ2-1 and V is TRBV7-9, with 7 bases that match TRBD1. The CDR3 covers 13 residues. Germline-derived CDR1 and CDR2 are SEHNR and FQNEAQ (reference sequence). V lost 5 bases to trimming and J lost 5 bases; unmatched junction nucleotides: 3. This CDR3 is CASSIDRDNEQFF. Written as DNA, the CDR3 is TGTGCCAGCAGCATAGACAGGGACAATGAGCAGTTCTTC. The variable domain in full, with the rest retrieved from reference TRBV7-9 and TRBJ2-1, is DTGVSQNPRHKITKRGQNVTFRCDPISEHNRLYWYRQTLGQGPEFLTYFQNEAQLEKSRLLSDRFSAERPKGSFSTLEIQRTEQGDSAMYLCASSIDRDNEQFFGPGTRLTVL.

The chain is built from TRBV6-5 and TRBJ2-2; the match to TRBD1 covers 7 bases. J lost 5 bases, V lost 7 bases, and 7 bases had no gene match. Germline V gene sequence: CDR1 MNHEY, CDR2 SVGAGI. The CDR3 runs to 14 residues. As DNA, the CDR3 is TGTGCCAGCACTTGGACAGGAGAGACCGGGGAGCTGTTTTTT. Translating it yields CASTWTGETGELFF.

The V gene is TRBV7-6, the J gene TRBJ2-7, with D perhaps TRBD1 (6 bases). Germline V lookup: CDR1 SGHVS, CDR2 FNYEAQ. The germline V and J ends were trimmed by 1 base and 7 bases, with 8 bases remaining between them. The CDR3 has 12 residues. For the CDR3, the DNA is TGTGCCAGCAGCTTAGGGGGGACAGAGCAGTACTTC. Protein product: CASSLGGTEQYF.

The chain has TRBV30 and TRBJ1-2, with D perhaps TRBD1 (5 bases). Germline V gene lookup returns CDR1 GTSNPN and CDR2 SVGIG (reference sequence). The germline V and J ends were trimmed by 5 bases and 4 bases, with 8 bases remaining between them. The CDR3 spans 11 residues. Written as DNA, the CDR3 is TGTGCCTGGGGGGGGTCCTATGGCTACACCTTC. Residues: CAWGGSYGYTF.

This chain uses TRBV29-1 with TRBJ2-1, with TRBD2 identical over 7 bases. Germline assignment: CDR1 SQVTM and CDR2 ANQGSEA. V was pared by 4 bases and J by 8 bases, with 11 bases of the junction left unmatched. The CDR3 runs 14 residues. The CDR3 sequence is CSVVRLAVYYEQFF. DNA of the CDR3: TGCAGCGTTGTGAGGCTAGCGGTCTATTATGAGCAGTTCTTC.

This chain's CDR3 is CASSAGQGGETQYF. CDR3 nucleotide sequence: TGTGCCAGCAGCGCCGGACAGGGCGGGGAGACCCAGTACTTC. The chain carries TRBV7-9 and TRBJ2-5, with 8 nucleotides matching TRBD1. This CDR3 contains 14 residues. CDR1 and CDR2 (germline): SEHNR, FQNEAQ (reference sequence). Trimming removed 5 bases from V and 5 bases from J; junction bases left unmatched: 7.

This rearrangement joins TRBV25-1 to TRBJ2-5; the match to TRBD1 covers 8 bases. The V segment lost 6 bases and the J segment 5 bases; nucleotides outside the gene matches: 11. The CDR3 runs to 15 residues. Germline-derived CDR1 and CDR2 are MGHDK and SYGVNS. This chain's CDR3 is CASSPPAGGMETQYF. The CDR3 DNA is TGTGCCAGCAGCCCGCCGGCAGGGGGCATGGAGACCCAGTACTTC.

This clone is a singleton in its sample. The chain recombines TRBV11-3 with TRBJ2-5; TRBD1 might be the D (5 bases). This CDR3 comprises 13 residues. Deletions cut 5 bases from V and 1 base from J, with 8 bases between. Germline CDR1 reads SGHNT; CDR2 reads YENEEA. CDR3 sequence: CASSGQGQETQYF. CDR3 DNA sequence: TGTGCCAGCAGCGGGCAGGGCCAAGAGACCCAGTACTTC.

The table lists this clone with a few counts. The chain links TRBV12-5 to TRBJ2-7; D gene unclear. Trimming took 2 bases from V and 1 from J, leaving 6 bases between them. CDR3 length: 13 residues. Germline-derived CDR1 and CDR2 are LGHNT and FRNRAP. CDR3 DNA sequence: TGTGCTAGTGGTTTGCAGGTATCCTACGAGCAGTACTTC. This encodes CASGLQVSYEQYF.

The chain recombines TRBV5-1 with TRBJ1-2, with D perhaps TRBD1 (6 bases). This CDR3 spans 15 amino acids. Trimming removed 6 bases at V and 0 bases at J, with 15 bases between. Per germline, CDR1 SGHRS and CDR2 YFSETQ. The CDR3 nucleotides read TGCGCCAGCAAGGACGGACAGCCTCCTAACTATGGCTACACCTTC. Translating it yields CASKDGQPPNYGYTF.

The chain combines TRBV5-1 with TRBJ2-7, with 9 bases matching TRBD2. Germline CDR1 and CDR2: SGHRS and YFSETQ. The ends lost 4 bases at V and 6 bases at J; junction bases unmatched: 14. The CDR3 spans 16 residues. CDR3 sequence reads: CASSGGVAGEVSEQYF. CDR3 nucleotides: TGCGCCAGCAGCGGGGGAGTAGCGGGAGAGGTAAGCGAGCAGTACTTC.

The CDR3 region is CSVARAMIPLEQYF. CDR3 sequence (DNA): TGCAGCGTTGCCAGGGCGATGATCCCTCTCGAGCAGTACTTC. The chain carries TRBV29-1 and TRBJ2-5, with D tentatively TRBD1 (5 bases). With the DNA end fitting TRBJ2-7 better, the J assignment may be wrong. Germline V gene data show CDR1 as SQVTM and CDR2 as ANQGSEA. The CDR3 extends over 14 amino acids.

The genes are TRBV9 and TRBJ1-2; the D is unclear. There are 12 residues in the CDR3. Per the germline V gene, CDR1 is SGDLS and CDR2 is YYNGEE. V lost 0 bases, J lost 7 bases, and 7 bases lay in between. The CDR3 loop is CASSVVSGGYTF. Here the CDR3 DNA reads TGTGCCAGCAGCGTAGTGAGTGGTGGCTACACCTTC.

The genes are TRBV7-2 and TRBJ1-3, with D possibly matching TRBD1 (6 bases). From germline, CDR1 is SGHTA and CDR2 FQGNSA. Trimming removed 3 bases at V and 0 bases at J, with 15 bases between. This CDR3 has 17 residues. CDR3 bases: TGTGCCAGCAGCTTTCCCCCCGGACAGCGCTCTGGAAACACCATATATTTT. Translation: CASSFPPGQRSGNTIYF.

The chain joins TRBV13 to TRBJ2-1, with 7 bases matching TRBD1. This CDR3 is built from 14 residues. Germline V gene lookup returns CDR1 PRHDT and CDR2 FYEKMQ (reference sequence). With 1 base clipped from V and 9 bases from J, the junction kept 6 bases outside the gene matches. CDR3 in amino acids: CASSLVSGGGEQFF. The DNA for the CDR3 is TGTGCCAGCAGCTTAGTGTCAGGGGGTGGTGAGCAGTTCTTC.